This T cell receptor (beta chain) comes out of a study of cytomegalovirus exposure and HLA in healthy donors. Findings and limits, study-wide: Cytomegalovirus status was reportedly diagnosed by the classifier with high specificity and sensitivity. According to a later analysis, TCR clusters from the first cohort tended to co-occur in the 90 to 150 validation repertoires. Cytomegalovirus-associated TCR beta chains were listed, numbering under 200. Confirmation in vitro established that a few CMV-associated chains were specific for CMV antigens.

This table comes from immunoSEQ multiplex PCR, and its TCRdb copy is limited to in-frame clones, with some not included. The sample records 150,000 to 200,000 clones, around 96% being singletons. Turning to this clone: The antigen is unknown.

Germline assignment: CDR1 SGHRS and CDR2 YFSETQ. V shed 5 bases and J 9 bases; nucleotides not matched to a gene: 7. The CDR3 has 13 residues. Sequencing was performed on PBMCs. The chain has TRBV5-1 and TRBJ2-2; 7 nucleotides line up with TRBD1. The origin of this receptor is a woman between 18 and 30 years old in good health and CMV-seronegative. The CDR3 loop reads CASSPGGNRELFF. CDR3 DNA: TGCGCCAGCAGTCCAGGGGGTAACAGGGAGCTGTTTTTT.